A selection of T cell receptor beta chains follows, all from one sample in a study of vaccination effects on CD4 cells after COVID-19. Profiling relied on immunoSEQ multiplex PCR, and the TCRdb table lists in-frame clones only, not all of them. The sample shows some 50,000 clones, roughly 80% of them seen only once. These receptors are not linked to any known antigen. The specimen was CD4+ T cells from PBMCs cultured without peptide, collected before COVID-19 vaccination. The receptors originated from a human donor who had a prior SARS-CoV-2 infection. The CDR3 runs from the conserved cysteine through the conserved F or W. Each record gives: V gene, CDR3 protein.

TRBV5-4	CASSLDRGNYNEQFF
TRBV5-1	CASREQAPDNIQYF
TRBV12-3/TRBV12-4	CASSRSGEETQYF
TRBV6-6	CASSSRLAGTYEQYF
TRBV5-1	CASSLDSPDRGYNEQFF
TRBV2	CASRTRSDTQYF
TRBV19	CASSILGDSETQYF
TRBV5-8	CASSLVVGAARDEQYF
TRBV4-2	CASSQEGAGYQPQHF
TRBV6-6	CASSPVQKLNTEAFF
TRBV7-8	CASSLSLGDTQYF
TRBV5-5	CASSFPDGTEAFF
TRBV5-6	CASSSRQGAIGEKLFF
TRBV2	CASNDAGKAYEQYF
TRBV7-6	CASSLEAGGLTDTQYF
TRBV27	CASSPIGTVYPAFF
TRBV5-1	CASSLEVPGNTEAFF
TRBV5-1	CASSSSATGDKFF
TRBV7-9	CASSPSSVGGTNEKLFF
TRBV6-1	CASSEAGENYEQYF
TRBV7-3	CASSWTGGTEQFF
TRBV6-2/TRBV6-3	CASGPGSGGTQYF
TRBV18	CASSLLASSYEQYF
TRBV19	CASSWGKDYGYTF
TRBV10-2	CASSESRTSGGGETQYF
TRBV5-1	CASSLEGGRGNEQFF
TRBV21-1	CASSKGPREAGEQYF
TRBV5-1	CASSLALLRDTQYF
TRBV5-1	CASSWDNEKLFF
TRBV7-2	CASSSETASMNTEAFF
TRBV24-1	CATSAFPGATDTQYF
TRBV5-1	CASSRPGYTEAFF
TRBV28	CASSLPRMPAGYTF
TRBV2	CASSVRGPQHF
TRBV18	CASSPIGDEQYF
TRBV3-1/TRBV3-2	CASSQVLGGGSSYEQYF
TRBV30	CAWSPRSSYNEQFF
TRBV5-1	CASSPIGQLYYGYTF
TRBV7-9	CASSRLAGHEQFF
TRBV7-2	CASRSLATGELFF
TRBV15	CATSSSGYSYNEQFF
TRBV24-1	CATSETGAIYEQYF
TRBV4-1	CASSHPGLRTDTQYF
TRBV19	CASPKGDASGGFGSPLHF
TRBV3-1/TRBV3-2	CASEKRGRGTYEQYF
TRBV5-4	CASSFLGTDYNEKLFF
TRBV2	CARSRDRGRETQYF
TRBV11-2	CASSPYSGRLGETQYF
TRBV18	CASSPLPYSGNTIYF
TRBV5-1	CASRSGGVRYEQYF
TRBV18	CASSPTSGRADEQYF
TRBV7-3	CASRMDSTDTQYF
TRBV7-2	CASSRGYTYEQYF
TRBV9	CASSLTGGRGYTF
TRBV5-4	CASSWGWGGTLNIQYF
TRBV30	CAWSVAGTYNSPLHF
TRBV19	CASSGQGGWQPQHF